This is a list of T cell receptor beta chains from one sample in a study of blood T cell repertoires in COVID-19. Profiling relied on immunoSEQ multiplex PCR, and the TCRdb table lists in-frame clones only, not all of them. Counted here are about 74,000 clones, 87% occurring once; the ten biggest clones make up approximately 29%. The sequenced sample was peripheral blood. The receptors stem from a woman of 80 years or more with active or convalescent COVID-19. CDR3s include the opening cysteine and the closing phenylalanine or tryptophan. Fields, in order: D gene, clone size, V gene, J gene, CDR3 protein, CDR3 DNA. D genes are given only for firm matches. Clone size is shown for a subset of rows, as once, few, many or a class of expanded clone.

D: -; size: -; V: TRBV2; J: TRBJ1-1; CDR3: CASSTTSNTEAFF; DNA: TGTGCCAGCAGTACGACATCGAACACTGAAGCTTTCTTT
D: -; size: -; V: TRBV19; J: TRBJ1-2; CDR3: CASSNAGSNYGYTF; DNA: TGTGCCAGTAGTAATGCGGGGTCGAACTATGGCTACACCTTC
D: -; size: -; V: TRBV20-1; J: TRBJ1-5; CDR3: CSASIGGYSNQPQHF; DNA: TGCAGTGCTAGTATAGGAGGTTATAGCAATCAGCCCCAGCATTTT
D: -; size: -; V: TRBV15; J: TRBJ1-2; CDR3: CATSRDRQAGDGYTF; DNA: TGTGCCACCAGCAGAGATCGCCAGGCCGGGGATGGCTACACCTTC
D: -; size: -; V: TRBV25-1; J: TRBJ1-3; CDR3: CASQTGNSGNTIYF; DNA: TGTGCCAGCCAGACAGGAAACTCTGGAAACACCATATATTTT
D: -; size: -; V: TRBV5-5; J: TRBJ1-4; CDR3: CASSLVAGQGGGEKLFF; DNA: TGTGCCAGCAGCTTGGTCGCGGGGCAGGGCGGGGGTGAAAAACTGTTTTTT
D: TRBD1; size: -; V: TRBV30; J: TRBJ2-2; CDR3: CAWSFGQGAGGELFF; DNA: TGTGCCTGGAGTTTCGGACAGGGGGCTGGCGGGGAGCTGTTTTTT
D: TRBD2; size: -; V: TRBV7-9; J: TRBJ2-1; CDR3: CASSPTGTSVYNEQFF; DNA: TGTGCCAGCAGCCCCACCGGGACTAGCGTCTACAATGAGCAGTTCTTC
D: TRBD1; size: -; V: TRBV7-9; J: TRBJ2-7; CDR3: CASSLVEDRAGYEQYF; DNA: TGTGCCAGCAGCTTAGTCGAAGACAGGGCTGGTTACGAGCAGTACTTC
D: TRBD1; size: -; V: TRBV29-1; J: TRBJ1-1; CDR3: CSVRQGRDTEAFF; DNA: TGCAGCGTACGACAGGGCAGGGACACTGAAGCTTTCTTT
D: TRBD1; size: -; V: TRBV5-8; J: TRBJ1-5; CDR3: CASSLQGGEGQPQHF; DNA: TGTGCCAGCAGCTTGCAAGGGGGCGAGGGTCAGCCCCAGCATTTT
D: -; size: -; V: TRBV7-9; J: TRBJ2-3; CDR3: CASSPEQGNTQYF; DNA: TGTGCCAGCAGTCCTGAACAGGGCAATACGCAGTATTTT
D: -; size: few; V: TRBV23-1; J: TRBJ2-7; CDR3: CASGFNLAQDPYEQYF; DNA: TGCGCCAGCGGTTTCAACCTAGCTCAAGATCCCTACGAGCAGTACTTC
D: TRBD1; size: -; V: TRBV6-5; J: TRBJ1-1; CDR3: CASTWTGEGTEAFF; DNA: TGTGCCAGCACCTGGACAGGGGAAGGCACTGAAGCTTTCTTT
D: -; size: -; V: TRBV5-3; J: TRBJ1-2; CDR3: CARSLKGDNYGYTF; DNA: TGTGCCAGAAGCTTGAAGGGGGATAACTATGGCTACACCTTC
D: TRBD1; size: -; V: TRBV12-3/TRBV12-4; J: TRBJ1-2; CDR3: CASTSGGYGYTF; DNA: TGTGCCAGCACCTCAGGGGGGTATGGCTACACCTTC
D: -; size: once; V: TRBV6-1; J: TRBJ2-3; CDR3: CASSEAIGTQYF; DNA: TGTGCCAGCAGTGAAGCGATCGGGACGCAGTATTTT
D: -; size: -; V: TRBV11-2; J: TRBJ2-7; CDR3: CASSPGATYEQYF; DNA: TGTGCCAGCAGCCCTGGGGCCACCTACGAGCAGTACTTC
D: TRBD1; size: -; V: TRBV3-1/TRBV3-2; J: TRBJ2-4; CDR3: CASSPPGQKNIQYF; DNA: TGTGCCAGCAGCCCGCCGGGACAGAAAAACATTCAGTACTTC
D: TRBD1; size: -; V: TRBV29-1; J: TRBJ1-2; CDR3: CSVTDREDYGYTF; DNA: TGCAGCGTTACGGACAGGGAGGACTATGGCTACACCTTC